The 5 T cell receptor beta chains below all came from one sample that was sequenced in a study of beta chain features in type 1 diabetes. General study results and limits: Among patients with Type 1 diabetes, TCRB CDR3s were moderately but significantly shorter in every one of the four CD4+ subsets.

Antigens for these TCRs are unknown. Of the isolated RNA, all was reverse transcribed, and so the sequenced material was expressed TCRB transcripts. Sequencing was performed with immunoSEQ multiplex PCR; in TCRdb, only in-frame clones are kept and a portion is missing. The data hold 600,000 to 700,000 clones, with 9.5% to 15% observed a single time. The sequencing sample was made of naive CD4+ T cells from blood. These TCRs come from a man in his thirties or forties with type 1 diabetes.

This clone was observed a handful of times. CDR3 loop: CASREGGARYGYTF. The DNA for the CDR3 is TGTGCCAGCAGGGAAGGGGGCGCAAGGTATGGCTACACCTTC. This rearrangement joins TRBV13 to TRBJ1-2; 7 bases are a match to TRBD1. From germline, CDR1 is PRHDT and CDR2 FYEKMQ (reference sequence). V gave up 6 bases and J gave up 5 bases; unmatched junction bases: 9. The CDR3 covers 14 residues.

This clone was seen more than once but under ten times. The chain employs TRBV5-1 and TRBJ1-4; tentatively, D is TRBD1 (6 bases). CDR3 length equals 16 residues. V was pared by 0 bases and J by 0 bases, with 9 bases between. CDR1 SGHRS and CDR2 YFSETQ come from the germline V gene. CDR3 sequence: CASSLGNRATNEKLFF. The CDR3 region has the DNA TGCGCCAGCAGCTTGGGGAACAGGGCAACTAATGAAAAACTGTTTTTT.

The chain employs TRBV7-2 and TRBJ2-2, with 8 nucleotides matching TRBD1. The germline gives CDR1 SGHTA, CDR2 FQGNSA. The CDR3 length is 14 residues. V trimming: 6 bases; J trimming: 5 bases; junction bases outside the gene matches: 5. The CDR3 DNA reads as TGTGCCAGCAGATCAACAGGGGGAACCGGGGAGCTGTTTTTT. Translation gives CASRSTGGTGELFF.

DNA for the CDR3: TGTGCCAGCAGCTTGGACGAGTGGCAGCCCCAGCATTTT. This translates into CASSLDEWQPQHF. The rearrangement links TRBV7-2 to TRBJ1-5; no definite D call. CDR1 and CDR2 (germline): SGHTA, FQGNSA. This CDR3 comprises 13 residues. V lost 3 bases, J lost 7 bases, and 10 bases lay in between. Full variable domain (outside the CDR3, taken from reference TRBV7-2 and TRBJ1-5): GAGVSQSPSNKVTEKGKDVELRCDPISGHTALYWYRQSLGQGLEFLIYFQGNSAPDKSGLPSDRFSAERTGGSVSTLTIQRTQQEDSAVYLCASSLDEWQPQHFGDGTRLSIL.

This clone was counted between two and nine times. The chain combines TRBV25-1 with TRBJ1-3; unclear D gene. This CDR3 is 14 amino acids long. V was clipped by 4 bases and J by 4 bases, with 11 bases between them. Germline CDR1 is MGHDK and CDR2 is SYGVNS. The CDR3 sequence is CASSGTGPGNTIYF. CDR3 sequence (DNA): TGTGCCAGCAGTGGCACGGGCCCGGGAAACACCATATATTTT.